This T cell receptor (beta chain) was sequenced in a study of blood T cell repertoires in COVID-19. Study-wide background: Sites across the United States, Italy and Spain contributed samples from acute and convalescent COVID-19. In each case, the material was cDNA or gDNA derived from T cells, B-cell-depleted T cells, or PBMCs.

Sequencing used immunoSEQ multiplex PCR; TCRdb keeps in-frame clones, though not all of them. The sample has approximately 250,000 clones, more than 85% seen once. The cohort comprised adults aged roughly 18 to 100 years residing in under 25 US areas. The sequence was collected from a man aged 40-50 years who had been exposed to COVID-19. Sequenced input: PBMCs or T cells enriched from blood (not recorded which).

CDR3 residues: CASSPGTSGILLYEQYF. DNA of the CDR3: TGTGCCAGCAGCCCCGGGACTAGCGGGATATTACTCTACGAGCAGTACTTC. The chain uses TRBV14 and TRBJ2-7, with 13 bases that match TRBD2. CDR1 and CDR2 (germline): SGHDN, FVKESK. The length of the CDR3 is 17 residues. V lost 4 bases to trimming and J lost 3 bases; unmatched junction nucleotides: 9.